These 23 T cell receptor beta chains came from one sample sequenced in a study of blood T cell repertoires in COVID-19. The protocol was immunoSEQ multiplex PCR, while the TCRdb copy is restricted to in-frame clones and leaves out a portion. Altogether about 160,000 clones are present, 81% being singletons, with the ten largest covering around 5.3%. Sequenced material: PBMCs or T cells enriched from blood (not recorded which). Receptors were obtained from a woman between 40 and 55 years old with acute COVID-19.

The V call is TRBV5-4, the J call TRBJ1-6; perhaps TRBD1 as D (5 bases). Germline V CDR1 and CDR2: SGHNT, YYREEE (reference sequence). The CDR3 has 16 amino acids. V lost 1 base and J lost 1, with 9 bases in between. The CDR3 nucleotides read TGTGCCAGCAGCTTGTGGGGGGGGTCCTATAATTCACCCCTCCACTTT. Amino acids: CASSLWGGSYNSPLHF.

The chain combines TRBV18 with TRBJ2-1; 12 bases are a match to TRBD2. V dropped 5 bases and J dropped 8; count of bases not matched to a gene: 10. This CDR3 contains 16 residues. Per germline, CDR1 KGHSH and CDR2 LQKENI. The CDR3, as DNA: TGTGCCAGCTCATCTAGCGGGAGGGCCAGCGTCGATGAGCAGTTCTTC. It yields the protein CASSSSGRASVDEQFF.

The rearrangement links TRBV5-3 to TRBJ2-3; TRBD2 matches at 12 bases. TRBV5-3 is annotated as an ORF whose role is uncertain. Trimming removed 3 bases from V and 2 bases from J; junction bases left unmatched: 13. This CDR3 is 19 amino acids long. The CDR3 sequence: CARSSTPTSGSYPTDTQYF. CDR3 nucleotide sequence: TGTGCCAGAAGCTCAACCCCGACTAGCGGGAGTTACCCCACAGATACGCAGTATTTT.

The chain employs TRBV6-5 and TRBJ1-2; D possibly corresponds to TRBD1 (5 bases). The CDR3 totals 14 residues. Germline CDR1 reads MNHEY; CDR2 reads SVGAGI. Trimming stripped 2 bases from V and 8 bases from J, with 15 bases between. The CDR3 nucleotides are TGTGCCAGCAGTTACGGGGGGAGGGGCCTCGGCTACACCTTC. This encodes CASSYGGRGLGYTF.

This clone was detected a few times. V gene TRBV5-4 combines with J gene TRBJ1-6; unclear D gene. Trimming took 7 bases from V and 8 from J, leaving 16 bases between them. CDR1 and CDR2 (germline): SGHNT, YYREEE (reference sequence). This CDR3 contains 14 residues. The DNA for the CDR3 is TGTGCCAGCTGCTCCGGGGATGGGGATTCACCCCTCCACTTT. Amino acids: CASCSGDGDSPLHF.

The CDR3 sequence is CASFAGEGGYEQYF. CDR3 sequence (DNA): TGTGCCAGCTTCGCGGGAGAGGGGGGCTACGAGCAGTACTTC. The gene calls are TRBV21-1 and TRBJ2-7; the DNA was not used to check the table's D call, TRBD2. TRBV21-1 is a documented pseudogene. The CDR3 length is 14 residues.

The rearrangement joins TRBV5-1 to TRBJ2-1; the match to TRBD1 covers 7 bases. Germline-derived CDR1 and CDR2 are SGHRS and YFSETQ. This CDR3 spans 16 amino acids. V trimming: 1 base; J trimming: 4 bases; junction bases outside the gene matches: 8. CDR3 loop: CASSLRWDSDYNEQFF. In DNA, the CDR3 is TGCGCCAGCAGCTTGCGATGGGACAGTGATTACAATGAGCAGTTCTTC. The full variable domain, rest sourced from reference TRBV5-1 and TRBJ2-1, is KAGVTQTPRYLIKTRGQQVTLSCSPISGHRSVSWYQQTPGQGLQFLFEYFSETQRNKGNFPGRFSGRQFSNSRSEMNVSTLELGDSALYLCASSLRWDSDYNEQFFGPGTRLTVL.

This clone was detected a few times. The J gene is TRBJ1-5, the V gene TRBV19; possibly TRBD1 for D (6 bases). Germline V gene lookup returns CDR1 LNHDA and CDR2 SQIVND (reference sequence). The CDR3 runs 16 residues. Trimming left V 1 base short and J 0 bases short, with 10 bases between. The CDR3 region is CASSIAGVHSNQPQHF. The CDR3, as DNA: TGTGCCAGTAGTATAGCAGGGGTCCATAGCAATCAGCCCCAGCATTTT.

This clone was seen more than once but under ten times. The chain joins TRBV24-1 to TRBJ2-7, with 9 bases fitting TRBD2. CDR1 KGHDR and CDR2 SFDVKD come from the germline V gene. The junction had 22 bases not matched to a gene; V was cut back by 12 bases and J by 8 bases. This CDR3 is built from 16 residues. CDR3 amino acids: CAHQFKIGSGRLKQYV. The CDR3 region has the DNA TGTGCCCACCAGTTTAAAATAGGTAGCGGGAGACTCAAGCAGTACGTC.

The CDR3 DNA reads as TGTGCCACCAGTGAGGGCCTCGGGACCCAGTACTTC. Translation: CATSEGLGTQYF. This rearrangement joins TRBV24-1 to TRBJ2-5; D gene unclear. Trimming removed 4 bases from V and 7 bases from J, with 9 bases in between. Germline lookup yields CDR1 KGHDR and CDR2 SFDVKD. The CDR3 has 12 amino acids.

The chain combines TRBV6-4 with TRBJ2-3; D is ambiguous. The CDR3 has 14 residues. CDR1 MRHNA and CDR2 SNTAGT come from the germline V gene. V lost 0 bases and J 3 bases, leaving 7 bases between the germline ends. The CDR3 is CASSDSVETDTQYF. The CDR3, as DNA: TGTGCCAGCAGTGACTCAGTAGAAACAGATACGCAGTATTTT.

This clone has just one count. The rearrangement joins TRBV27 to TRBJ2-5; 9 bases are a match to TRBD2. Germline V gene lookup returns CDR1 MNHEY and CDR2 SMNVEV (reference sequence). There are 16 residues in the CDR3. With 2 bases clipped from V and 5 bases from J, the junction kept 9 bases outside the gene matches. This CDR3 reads CASSLEAGGPSETQYF. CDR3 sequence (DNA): TGTGCCAGCAGTTTAGAGGCGGGAGGGCCTTCGGAGACCCAGTACTTC.

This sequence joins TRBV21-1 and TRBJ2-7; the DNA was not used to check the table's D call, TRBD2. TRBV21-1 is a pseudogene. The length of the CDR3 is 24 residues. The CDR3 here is CASSFARWVAGTSGTPRIRNEQYF. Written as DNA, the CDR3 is TGTGCCAGCAGCTTCGCTAGGTGGGTGGCCGGGACTAGCGGGACCCCCCGTATTAGGAACGAGCAGTACTTC.

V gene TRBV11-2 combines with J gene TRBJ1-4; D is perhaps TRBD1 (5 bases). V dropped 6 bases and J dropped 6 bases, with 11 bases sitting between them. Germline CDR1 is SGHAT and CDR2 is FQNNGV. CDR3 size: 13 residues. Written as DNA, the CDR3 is TGTGCCAGCAGGAAGGGGCTGGATGAAAAACTGTTTTTT. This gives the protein CASRKGLDEKLFF.

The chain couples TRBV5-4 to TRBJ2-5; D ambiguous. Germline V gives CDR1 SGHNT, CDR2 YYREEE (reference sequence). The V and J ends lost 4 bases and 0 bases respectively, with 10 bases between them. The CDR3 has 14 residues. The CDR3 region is CASSRPGNQETQYF. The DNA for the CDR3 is TGTGCCAGCAGCCGACCAGGTAACCAAGAGACCCAGTACTTC.

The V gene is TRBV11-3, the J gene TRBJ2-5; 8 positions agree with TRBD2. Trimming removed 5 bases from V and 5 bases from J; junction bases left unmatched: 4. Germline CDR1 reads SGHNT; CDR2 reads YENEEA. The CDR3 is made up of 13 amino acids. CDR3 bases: TGTGCCAGCAGCCGTATAGCGGGGGAGACCCAGTACTTC. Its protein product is CASSRIAGETQYF. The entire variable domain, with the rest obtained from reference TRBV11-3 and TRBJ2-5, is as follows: EAGVVQSPRYKIIEKKQPVAFWCNPISGHNTLYWYLQNLGQGPELLIRYENEEAVDDSQLPKDRFSAERLKGVDSTLKIQPAELGDSAVYLCASSRIAGETQYFGPGTRLLVL.

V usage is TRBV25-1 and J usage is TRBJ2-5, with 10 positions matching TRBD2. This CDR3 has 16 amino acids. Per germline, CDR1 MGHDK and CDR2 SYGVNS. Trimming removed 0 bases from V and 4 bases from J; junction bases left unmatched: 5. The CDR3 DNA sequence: TGTGCCAGCAGTGAATATCGGTCTAGCGGGAGAGAGACCCAGTACTTC. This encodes CASSEYRSSGRETQYF.

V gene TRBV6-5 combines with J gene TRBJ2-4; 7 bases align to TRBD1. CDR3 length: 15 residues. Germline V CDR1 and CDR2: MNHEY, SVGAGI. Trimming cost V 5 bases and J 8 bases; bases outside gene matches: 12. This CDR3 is CASSTPTGARDIQYF. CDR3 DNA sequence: TGTGCCAGCAGTACCCCTACAGGGGCCCGGGACATTCAGTACTTC.

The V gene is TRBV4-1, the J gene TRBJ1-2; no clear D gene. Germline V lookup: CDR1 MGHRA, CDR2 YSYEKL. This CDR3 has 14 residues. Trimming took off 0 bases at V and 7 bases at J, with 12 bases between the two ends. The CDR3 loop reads CASSQERGYGGYTF. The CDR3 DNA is TGCGCCAGCAGCCAAGAACGAGGGTACGGTGGCTACACCTTC.

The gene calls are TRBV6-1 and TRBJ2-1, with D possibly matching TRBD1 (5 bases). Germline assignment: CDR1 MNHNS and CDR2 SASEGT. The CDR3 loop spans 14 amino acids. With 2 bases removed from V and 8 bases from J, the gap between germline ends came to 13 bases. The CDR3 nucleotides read TGTGCCAGCAGTGAAAGGGGAATAGTTGATGAGCAGTTCTTC. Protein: CASSERGIVDEQFF.

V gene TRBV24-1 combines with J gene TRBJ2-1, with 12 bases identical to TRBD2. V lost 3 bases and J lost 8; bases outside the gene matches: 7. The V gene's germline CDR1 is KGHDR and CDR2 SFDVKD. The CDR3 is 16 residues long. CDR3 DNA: TGTGCCACCAGTGATCCGACTAGCGGGAGAGTCCATGAGCAGTTCTTC. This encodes CATSDPTSGRVHEQFF.

The DNA for the CDR3 is TGTGCCAGCAGTTTCTCCGGGACAGGGTTTCCGCCGGGTGGCTACACCTTC. The encoded protein is CASSFSGTGFPPGGYTF. The V gene is TRBV5-4, the J gene TRBJ1-2; 9 bases line up with TRBD1. The germline CDR1 and CDR2 sequences are SGHNT and YYREEE (reference sequence). The CDR3 is 17 residues long. Trimming took 5 bases from V and 7 from J; bases not matched to a gene: 18.

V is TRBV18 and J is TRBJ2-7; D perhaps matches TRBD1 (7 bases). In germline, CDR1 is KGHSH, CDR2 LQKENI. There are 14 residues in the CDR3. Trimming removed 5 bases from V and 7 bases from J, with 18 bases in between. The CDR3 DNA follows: TGTGCCAGCTCATTCGGGGACAGCCGGGGGGAGCAGTACTTC. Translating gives CASSFGDSRGEQYF.